These 18 T cell receptor beta chains came from one sample sequenced in a study of immune evolution from preneoplasia to lung adenocarcinoma. Data came from immunoSEQ multiplex PCR; TCRdb stores just in-frame clones and leaves some out. The repertoire includes about 6,500 clones, roughly 73% of them detected once, and about 9.2% sits in the top ten. What was sequenced was FFPE lung adenocarcinoma in situ tissue. Receptor source: a donor aged 70 or over with lung adenocarcinoma.

This clone was found a few times. The gene calls are TRBV6-6 and TRBJ1-2; perhaps TRBD1 as D (5 bases). CDR3 length: 14 amino acids. The ends were cut back, 2 bases at V and 6 bases at J, with 13 bases in the middle. The germline V gene encodes CDR1 MNHNY and CDR2 SVGAGI (reference sequence). The CDR3 reads CASSYRGSPDGYTF. In nucleotides, the CDR3 is TGTGCCAGCAGTTACAGGGGTAGTCCCGATGGCTACACCTTC.

The chain uses TRBV7-9 and TRBJ1-1; TRBD1 aligns across 10 bases. After removal of 5 bases from V and 8 bases from J, the junction contained 2 bases not matched to a gene. Germline CDR1 reads SEHNR; CDR2 reads FQNEAQ (reference sequence). The CDR3 sequence is 12 residues long. CDR3 DNA sequence: TGTGCCAGCAGCGAGACAGGGGGCGAAGCTTTCTTT. Its protein product is CASSETGGEAFF.

This rearrangement joins TRBV19 to TRBJ1-5; TRBD1 matches 7 bases. CDR3 length equals 13 residues. Trimming cost V 7 bases and J 6 bases; bases outside gene matches: 6. Germline V gene lookup returns CDR1 LNHDA and CDR2 SQIVND (reference sequence). The CDR3 reads CASKKGARQPQHF. In nucleotides, the CDR3 is TGTGCCAGTAAGAAGGGGGCCCGTCAGCCCCAGCATTTT.

The CDR3 sequence: CASRGGQGYEKLFF. CDR3 DNA: TGTGCCAGCAGGGGGGGACAGGGCTATGAAAAACTGTTTTTT. The genes are TRBV7-9 and TRBJ1-4, with 9 nucleotides matching TRBD1. The germline CDR1 and CDR2 sequences are SEHNR and FQNEAQ (reference sequence). The V and J ends lost 6 bases and 6 bases, in that order; junction bases with no gene match: 5. The CDR3 runs to 14 residues.

This clone was picked up one time. The genes are TRBV4-2 and TRBJ2-5; 10 bases line up with TRBD2. The end of the DNA fits TRBJ2-7 better, so the J call may be wrong. CDR1 and CDR2 (germline): LGHNA, YNFKEQ. The CDR3 loop spans 21 amino acids. The CDR3 is CASSQDLILGGTSESSYEQYF. The CDR3 DNA follows: TGTGCCAGCAGCCAAGATCTGATTCTAGGGGGGACTAGCGAGAGCTCCTACGAGCAGTACTTC.

The V and J genes are TRBV29-1 and TRBJ2-5; no clear D. The CDR3 runs 11 residues. V was cut by 4 bases and J by 5 bases, with 8 bases left in between. Germline-derived CDR1 and CDR2 are SQVTM and ANQGSEA. The CDR3 sequence is CSVALWETQYF. DNA of the CDR3: TGCAGCGTTGCTTTGTGGGAGACCCAGTACTTC.

V and J are TRBV5-8 and TRBJ1-4; no firm D call. The CDR3 contains 14 residues. V was pared by 0 bases and J by 4 bases, with 7 bases between. Germline CDR1 reads SGHTS; CDR2 reads YDEGEE. As DNA, the CDR3 is TGTGCCAGCAGCTTGGCTCAGTTTAATGAAAAACTGTTTTTT. Translating it yields CASSLAQFNEKLFF.

The chain joins TRBV19 to TRBJ2-7, with 10 bases that match TRBD2. V lost 4 bases to trimming and J lost 2 bases; unmatched junction nucleotides: 8. CDR3 length: 16 amino acids. The germline gives CDR1 LNHDA, CDR2 SQIVND (reference sequence). Here the CDR3 reads CASSRSLAGATYEQYF. The CDR3 coding sequence is TGTGCCAGTAGTAGAAGCCTAGCGGGAGCTACCTACGAGCAGTACTTC.

Only a few counts were recorded for this clone. The chain couples TRBV30 to TRBJ1-1; D gene unclear. Trimming stripped 0 bases from V and 4 bases from J, with 12 bases between. The CDR3 is 14 amino acids. Per the germline V gene, CDR1 is GTSNPN and CDR2 is SVGIG (reference sequence). The CDR3 DNA reads as TGTGCCTGGAGTGTAGGAGGGTCAGCCACTGAAGCTTTCTTT. It specifies CAWSVGGSATEAFF.

The rearrangement links TRBV7-6 to TRBJ1-5, with D hard to call. The germline V gene has CDR1 SGHVS and CDR2 FNYEAQ. Trimming shortened V by 7 bases and J by 2 bases, and 15 bases separated the two germline ends. The CDR3 has 15 amino acids. CDR3 coding DNA: TGTGCCAGCATCCAAGAGGAAGGCGGCAATCAGCCCCAGCATTTT. This codes for CASIQEEGGNQPQHF.

The V gene is TRBV2, the J gene TRBJ2-7; D tentatively fits TRBD1 or TRBD2 (5 bases each). V lost 7 bases and J 3 bases, leaving 13 bases between the germline ends. Germline CDR1 and CDR2: SNHLY and FYNNEI. The CDR3 is 13 amino acids. CDR3 in amino acids: CASKAGSYYEQYF. The CDR3, as DNA: TGTGCCAGCAAGGCAGGGAGTTACTACGAGCAGTACTTC.

CDR3 protein: CASSSDSGNTIYF. Here the CDR3 DNA reads TGTGCCAGCAGCTCGGACTCTGGAAACACCATATATTTT. V usage is TRBV7-6 and J usage is TRBJ1-3, with no clear D. Trimming stripped 4 bases from V and 0 bases from J, with 4 bases between. CDR1 and CDR2 from the germline V gene are SGHVS and FNYEAQ. The CDR3 has 13 residues.

V and J are TRBV5-1 and TRBJ1-5, with D hard to call. CDR3 length: 14 amino acids. Germline CDR1 is SGHRS and CDR2 is YFSETQ. V shed 0 bases and J shed 4 bases, with 8 bases lying between them. CDR3: CASSLGDQNQPQHF. The DNA of the CDR3 is TGCGCCAGCAGCTTGGGTGACCAGAATCAGCCCCAGCATTTT.

The gene calls are TRBV10-2 and TRBJ2-2; no clear D gene. V was clipped by 0 bases and J by 6 bases, with 5 bases between them. The CDR3 is made up of 13 amino acids. CDR1 and CDR2 from the germline V gene are WSHSY and SAAADI. CDR3 sequence: CASSESASGELFF. CDR3 DNA: TGCGCCAGCAGTGAGTCGGCTTCCGGGGAGCTGTTTTTT.

The chain joins TRBV6-5 to TRBJ1-1, with D uncertain. Germline CDR1 is MNHEY and CDR2 is SVGAGI. The CDR3 extends over 13 amino acids. Trimming removed 7 bases from V and 5 bases from J, with 14 bases in between. The CDR3 loop reads CASKGIGGTEAFF. The CDR3 DNA follows: TGTGCCAGCAAGGGCATCGGTGGAACTGAAGCTTTCTTT.

On this clone: At one of its ends the junction is not consistent with the germline gene, which may arise from a read error. This chain links TRBV12-5 with TRBJ2-1, with D perhaps matching TRBD2 (7 bases). This CDR3 region has 12 residues. Germline V gives CDR1 LGHNT, CDR2 FRNRAP. The CDR3 sequence: CASGPPGSRGLF. CDR3 DNA sequence: TGTGCTAGTGGCCCCCCCGGATCGCGGGGGCTCTTC.

The CDR3 sequence: CASSADNSPLHF. CDR3 sequence (DNA): TGTGCCAGCAGCGCAGATAATTCACCCCTCCACTTT. V is TRBV5-4 and J is TRBJ1-6; D unresolved. The germline V and J ends were trimmed by 4 bases and 5 bases, with 4 bases remaining between them. Per germline, CDR1 SGHNT and CDR2 YYREEE (reference sequence). This CDR3 region has 12 residues.

The V and J genes are TRBV18 and TRBJ2-1; 13 bases line up with TRBD2. Trimming cost V 3 bases and J 11 bases; bases outside gene matches: 4. This CDR3 contains 14 residues. Germline V gives CDR1 KGHSH, CDR2 LQKENI. The CDR3 loop is CASSPTSGRLQQFF. Here the CDR3 DNA reads TGTGCCAGCTCACCGACTAGCGGGAGGCTCCAGCAGTTCTTC.